Below, one TCR beta chain is given with its context. Its antigen is unidentified. The junction does not match germline at one end; this may be a read error. Other DNA sequences within the sample encode an identical CDR3. This sample was taken from a study of beta chain features in type 1 diabetes. Turning to the study itself: There were some 98 million sorted cells examined across all samples. General observations from the study: For type 1 diabetes patients, VDJ junctions showed fewer insertions and more deletions. The cDNA sequencing approach could over-represent high-TCR-expressing cells. Whether TCRB rearrangement is influenced by HLA type went unresolved here.

Since all of the isolated RNA was reverse transcribed, expressed TCRB transcripts were what got sequenced. Here immunoSEQ multiplex PCR was the method, and the copy in TCRdb shows in-frame clones only, minus some. The sample consists of about 180,000 clones, less than 15% of them appearing once. CDR3 length equals 17 residues. Per germline, CDR1 SGHAT and CDR2 FQNNGV. The chain has TRBV11-2 and TRBJ1-3; D gene uncertain. This receptor was taken from a woman in her late teens or twenties in good health. The sequencing input was central memory CD4+ T cells from blood. DNA of the CDR3: TGCGCCAGCAGCCAAGATCACATACAGAGCTCTGGAAACACCATATATTTT. Its translation: CASSQDHIQSSGNTIYF.